Listed here is a single T cell receptor (beta chain). CDR3 length: 15 residues. CDR1 and CDR2 (germline): MDHEN, SYDVKM. V lost 3 bases and J lost 0, with 12 bases in between. The data were taken from a study of T cell repertoires in ileal Crohn's disease. Profiled with immunoSEQ multiplex PCR; TCRdb holds only in-frame clones, not every one. The sample consists of 5,700 or so clones, roughly 80% of them appearing once. The chain links TRBV28 to TRBJ2-7; D gene ambiguous. The sequenced material came from ileal tissue. This TCR was sampled from an adult with Crohn's disease. The CDR3 DNA follows: TGTGCCAGCAGTTTGATCACGGTGAGCTCCTACGAGCAGTACTTC. This codes for CASSLITVSSYEQYF.